This entry features one TCR beta chain sequence. Its antigen remains undetermined. Nothing much larger sits one base from this clone, and base qualities are not available. This specimen belongs to a study of cytomegalovirus exposure and HLA in healthy donors (dated by TCRdb to the late 2010s). Regarding the study in general: An earlier analysis of roughly 500 of the donors reported roughly 270 Gb of sequence data and 100 million to 140 million unique TCR beta sequences from 150 million to 200 million T cells. About 280 gigabases of sequencing data and tens of millions of unique TCR sequences were included in an early release covering 550 to 650 HLA-typed donors. Among the roughly 410 genotyped donors, around 81% belonged to the genetic ancestry cluster associated with self-reported Caucasian donors. The study aimed to test whether signatures of past pathogen exposure could be identified by cataloging public T cell receptors. The T cell repertoires of under 700 subjects were profiled by immunosequencing and related to cytomegalovirus serostatus. In addition to the first cohort of 666 subjects, a separate validation cohort of approximately 110 different subjects was used. The study combined high-throughput TCR immunosequencing, statistical association of individual TCRs with disease status, and machine learning to predict cytomegalovirus infection status. A later analysis re-analyzed previously published TCR beta repertoires from several hundred donors and added high-resolution HLA genotyping to study TCR occurrence patterns. The later analysis used no new phenotypic data to find candidate immune exposures, relying instead on TCR beta sequences and their occurrence across donors. To decide whether each TCR beta V gene segment behaved as functional or pseudogenic, an earlier analysis of some 540 of the donors relied on high-throughput TCR beta sequencing. Donor age, sex, ethnicity and CMV serostatus were compiled together with the repertoire data. Genome-wide SNP genotypes for about 65% of the roughly 700 donors were used in a later genetic analysis, which treated that subset as a discovery cohort. All discovery cohort repertoires had been generated using a single sequencing platform. HLA typing covered class I and class II loci at four-digit resolution. Typing coverage differed by locus: A, B, C, DRB1 and DQB1 were typed in roughly 620-640 donors, DQA1 in about 550, DPA1 in around 600, and DPB1 in approximately 450. Because of strong linkage in the cohort, a few DR-DQ haplotypes were treated as single units for association and clustering. On average, around 240,000 unique TCR beta nucleotide sequences were sequenced per donor among 398 genotyped donors of the cohort, with around 19% of those sequences being non-productive.

Library preparation was by the immunoSEQ multiplex PCR assay. A mixture of 60 forward primers for TCR Vbeta segments and 13 reverse primers for TCR Jbeta segments was used in the multiplex PCR. Amplification of the CDR3 region of rearranged TCR beta genes was performed with a multiplex PCR assay on genomic DNA. The Illumina HiSeq System was used to sequence the amplified TCR beta libraries as 87-base-pair reads. Per the original workflow: A later analysis counted about 76 million unique TCR beta chains across the roughly 700 repertoires, and around 9.9 million of these chains were shared by at least two donors. To remove PCR and sequencing errors, raw reads were error-corrected and collapsed into unique sequences using a nearest-neighbor algorithm that merged closely related sequences. CDR3 sequences were aligned to IMGT reference sequences to assign V, D and J gene segments. For a sequence to be retained, at least a six-nucleotide match to both a V gene segment and a J gene segment was required. A rearrangement counted as productive if the CDR3 had no stop codons and remained in frame with V and J, and every other rearrangement counted as non-productive. CDR3 was defined by IMGT convention, running from the second conserved V-encoded cysteine to the conserved J-encoded phenylalanine. The earlier analysis of about 500 of the donors excluded sequences that lacked an unambiguous match to a single V gene segment. An earlier analysis of 587 of the donors classified V segments as functional when productive rearrangements were above 56.7% and as segregating when the standard deviation between donors was above 5%. To diagnose cytomegalovirus status from the catalog of TCR beta chain sequences, a statistical classification framework was built. In a later analysis, TCR nucleotide sequences were compared against IMGT/GENE-DB human TR gene sequences so that V and J genes could be assigned. The TCRdist pipeline was used in a later analysis to assign CDR3 sequences and most-parsimonious VDJ recombination scenarios. In a later analysis, each TCR beta chain was defined by its CDR3 amino acid sequence together with its V-gene family, and reads without a unique V-gene family were excluded. As a way to deal with suspected cross-contamination and a sequencing artifact, a later analysis dropped over 550 nucleotide sequences that were highly shared and had low generation probability. For each public chain, a later analysis derived a clonal expansion index from normalized ranks of inferred template counts within each repertoire. In a later analysis, generation probabilities were computed with a VDJ recombination model fitted to out-of-frame rearrangements, and the resulting probabilities were checked against IGoR. In a later analysis, TCR-TCR, TCR-HLA and TCR-CMV co-occurrence was scored with hypergeometric tests, and a repertoire-size bias correction was applied to TCR pairs. A later analysis estimated false discovery rates by permuting HLA or CMV assignments 20 times. In a later analysis, co-occurring TCRs were grouped using DBSCAN, with TCRdist sequence similarity added in when clustering inside HLA-allele-positive subsets. Repertoires with fewer than 30,000 or more than 120,000 public chains were left out of co-occurrence clustering, as were about five repertoires with anomalous nucleotide sharing. TCRdb stores this immuneACCESS table with in-frame sequences only. Part of the clones is absent; in the studies checked, under half of the shortfall reflects unresolved V genes, and no reason is known for the rest. That table furnishes V, J and clone size, whereas the DNA furnished D and trimming. Across this sample there are some 110,000 clones, with around 85% seen only once. Jointly, the top ten make up under 4% of the sample.

In total, approximately 700 healthy bone marrow donors made up the cohort. At the time of sampling, all cohort members were nominally healthy, though unrecorded immune exposures were likely present. The donor tested CMV seronegative, placing the donor among the roughly 400 seronegative members of the cohort. Every donor gave a peripheral blood sample, and the peripheral blood mononuclear cells from that sample were used for TCR beta sequencing. Genomic DNA extraction from the blood cell samples was performed with the Qiagen DNeasy Blood Extraction Kit. The CDR3 sequence holds 16 residues, the cysteine and phenylalanine included. Just the 48-base CDR3 DNA is kept, in frame starting at base 1. V trim: 7 bases; J trim: 5 bases; unmatched bases: 15. Looking up the germline V gene yields CDR1 LGHNT and CDR2 FRNRAP. Summary of the overall study and its limitations: A few of the identified cytomegalovirus-associated TCR beta chains were confirmed in vitro to be specific for cytomegalovirus antigens. Because HLA typing was missing for some donors at each locus, association tests included only the typed subset. The only immune exposure information available for the cohort was CMV serostatus. In a later genetic analysis, a missense DCLRE1C variant was associated with V-gene and J-gene trimming of TCR beta chains, and the association was replicated in an independent cohort. In an earlier analysis of fewer than 750 of the donors, most TCR beta V segments were observed in productive rearrangements about 87% or about 30% of the time, broadly matching IMGT annotations. In a later analysis, most CMV-associated TCR beta chains were found to appear HLA-restricted, with HLA associations seemingly driven largely by CMV exposure. According to a later analysis, parvovirus B19, influenza, CMV and Epstein-Barr virus appeared linked to several top co-occurrence clusters. Correlated functional status among segregating V segments might reflect linkage disequilibrium, but an unknown experimental factor could not be ruled out. When HLA alleles, especially DR and DQ, strongly co-occurred, TCR associations were difficult to assign to individual alleles. The study listed 150 to 200 TCR beta chains as associated with cytomegalovirus. A further reported finding was that TCR beta sequences accurately predicted the HLA-A and HLA-B alleles for most subjects in the first cohort. In a later analysis, HLA-associated TCR beta chains were found to be more clonally expanded and to have lower generation probabilities than equally common non-associated chains. The classifier was reported to diagnose cytomegalovirus status with high specificity and sensitivity in both the original cohort and the validation cohort. In a later analysis, about 16,000 TCR beta sequences were associated with specific HLA alleles at a false discovery rate of 0.05. While some public TCRs were present in many individuals, most TCR sequences turned up only very rarely across donors. Because counts were too low, roughly 17 rarely observed V segments, including chromosome 9 orphons, were left out of the earlier analysis of several hundred of the donors. A cluster of highly shared sequence variants was judged likely to be a technical artifact of the sequencing pipeline. A later analysis found that TCR association rates varied across HLA loci, with DRB1 alleles showing the most associated TCRs and HLA-C alleles the fewest. The 87-base-pair reads could not distinguish some IMGT-functional V segments, including TRBV6-2 and TRBV6-3, so those segments were excluded. In this cohort, only TCR beta chains were sequenced, and detectable features were limited by the absence of alpha or paired-chain data. It was suggested by the authors that the approach could potentially be generalized to other disease states and immunological phenotypes. Presence/absence analyses assumed roughly uniform sequencing depth across donors, an assumption that may not hold. According to a later genetic analysis, donors in an Asian-associated ancestry cluster had fewer N-insertions in productive TCRs than the approximately 700-donor mean.

The V gene is TRBV12-5 and the J gene is TRBJ2-3; 7 central nucleotides agree with TRBD1. The receptor's source is a man in his fifties or sixties in good health and CMV-seronegative. Sequenced sample: PBMCs. The base sequence is TGTGCTAGTGCTGCAACGAGGGGGCCCCAAATAGATACGCAGTATTTT. It is translated as CASAATRGPQIDTQYF.